The 17 T cell receptor beta chains given below trace back to one sample, sequenced in a study of blood T cell repertoires in COVID-19. The assay was immunoSEQ multiplex PCR, and TCRdb's table has in-frame clones only and misses some. The sample shows 250,000 to 350,000 clones, 89% of them seen only once. What was sequenced was peripheral blood. The origin of the receptors is an older woman with acute or convalescent COVID-19.

V gene TRBV28 combines with J gene TRBJ2-3; 8 bases are shared with TRBD2. Germline loops: CDR1 MDHEN, CDR2 SYDVKM. This CDR3 region has 17 residues. V lost 7 bases, J lost 6 bases, and 18 bases stayed unmatched. The CDR3 bases are TGTGCCAGCACACTGCTTGCGGGCGGGGGGCTGGCTGATACGCAGTATTTT. Protein product: CASTLLAGGGLADTQYF.

CDR3 in amino acids: CASSPGQGAGYEQFF. As DNA, the CDR3 is TGCGCCAGCAGCCCGGGACAGGGGGCAGGGTATGAGCAGTTCTTC. The gene calls are TRBV5-1 and TRBJ2-1, with 12 positions matching TRBD1. This CDR3 contains 15 residues. Germline values: CDR1 SGHRS, CDR2 YFSETQ. The trim removed 4 bases at V and 8 bases at J, leaving 7 bases unmatched.

The gene calls are TRBV28 and TRBJ2-1; TRBD2 might be the D (6 bases). The length of the CDR3 is 13 residues. Trimming took 4 bases from V and 5 from J, leaving 9 bases between them. Germline values: CDR1 MDHEN, CDR2 SYDVKM. The chain's CDR3 is CASSYTGDNEQFF. The CDR3 bases are TGTGCCAGCAGTTATACGGGAGACAATGAGCAGTTCTTC.

This clone was recorded only once. The chain recombines TRBV18 with TRBJ1-1, with D possibly TRBD1 on 5 matching bases. CDR3 size: 14 residues. Germline CDR1 is KGHSH and CDR2 is LQKENI. Trimming pared 2 bases from V and 8 bases from J, leaving 15 bases between. As DNA, the CDR3 is TGTGCCAGCTCACCAGTTGGATCAAAGGGGGAAGCTTTCTTT. Amino acid sequence: CASSPVGSKGEAFF.

The chain recombines TRBV6-6 with TRBJ2-2; D possibly corresponds to TRBD1 (6 bases). This CDR3 is built from 16 residues. Deletions cut 8 bases from V and 7 bases from J, with 23 bases between. In germline, CDR1 is MNHNY, CDR2 SVGAGI (reference sequence). CDR3 in amino acids: CASGRDTGWRSGELFF. As DNA, the CDR3 is TGTGCCAGCGGTAGGGACACCGGTTGGAGGAGCGGGGAGCTGTTTTTT.

The rearrangement uses TRBV7-9 and TRBJ2-7; D uncertain. The CDR3 runs to 12 residues. The germline CDR1 and CDR2 sequences are SEHNR and FQNEAQ (reference sequence). Trimming removed 5 bases from V and 9 bases from J, with 14 bases in between. CDR3 coding DNA: TGTGCCAGCAGCCCTCGGTCAGGCCGGCAGTACTTC. Protein sequence: CASSPRSGRQYF.

This clone was found once. The rearrangement links TRBV29-1 to TRBJ2-1, with D maybe TRBD1 (6 bases). This CDR3 comprises 13 residues. Per germline, CDR1 SQVTM and CDR2 ANQGSEA. Trimming shortened V by 6 bases and J by 7 bases, and 16 bases separated the two germline ends. For the CDR3, the DNA is TGCAGCGTGGCAGGGGTCAAGTTGAATGAGCAGTTCTTC. Translation gives CSVAGVKLNEQFF.

This chain links TRBV2 with TRBJ2-3; a possible D gene is TRBD1 (6 bases). V dropped 5 bases and J dropped 1 base, with 13 bases sitting between them. The CDR3 is made up of 15 amino acids. CDR1 and CDR2 from the germline V gene are SNHLY and FYNNEI. Here the CDR3 DNA reads TGTGCCAGCAGTCAAAGGCAGGGGCGCACAGATACGCAGTATTTT. This codes for CASSQRQGRTDTQYF.

The chain is built from TRBV12-5 and TRBJ2-5, with a tentative D call TRBD2 (7 bases). The CDR3 covers 14 residues. Trimming took off 7 bases at V and 5 bases at J, with 17 bases between the two ends. Germline values: CDR1 LGHNT, CDR2 FRNRAP. The CDR3 region is CASALRGGVETQYF. CDR3 in DNA: TGTGCTAGTGCCCTTAGGGGGGGAGTTGAGACCCAGTACTTC.

The rearrangement uses TRBV3-1 (or the pseudogene TRBV3-2) and TRBJ2-4; tentatively, D is TRBD2 (6 bases). The V end lost 3 bases, the J end lost 0 bases, and 21 bases lay between the germline ends. The CDR3 sequence is 19 residues long. Per the germline V gene, CDR1 is LGHDT and CDR2 is YNNKEL (reference sequence). Written as DNA, the CDR3 is TGTGCCAGCAGCCATGTTTTCCTCGGGAGAGTACTAGCCAAAAACATTCAGTACTTC. This gives the protein CASSHVFLGRVLAKNIQYF.

The J gene is TRBJ1-1, the V gene TRBV6-5; 8 nucleotides line up with TRBD1. Trimming took 6 bases from V and 0 from J; bases not matched to a gene: 6. The CDR3 covers 15 residues. The germline CDR1 and CDR2 sequences are MNHEY and SVGAGI. The CDR3 coding sequence is TGTGCCAGCAGGCCCAGACAGGGGTTGAACACTGAAGCTTTCTTT. As protein: CASRPRQGLNTEAFF.

The rearrangement joins TRBV6-5 to TRBJ1-4; no reliable D call. The V gene's germline CDR1 is MNHEY and CDR2 SVGAGI. CDR3 length equals 13 residues. V gave up 10 bases and J gave up 9 bases, with 18 bases separating them. The CDR3 region is CATFSSPYQKLFF. The CDR3 region has the DNA TGTGCCACCTTCTCCTCTCCCTACCAAAAACTGTTTTTT.

CDR3 coding DNA: TGCGCCAGCAGCTTGGGCACAGGGGGCTCCTGGGGCTCCTACAATGAGCAGTTCTTC. Translation gives CASSLGTGGSWGSYNEQFF. This chain connects TRBV5-1 to TRBJ2-1; TRBD1 agrees at 9 bases. The junction had 10 bases not matched to a gene; V was cut back by 0 bases and J by 0 bases. The length of the CDR3 is 19 residues. CDR1 is SGHRS, CDR2 YFSETQ, per germline.

This clone was seen just once. Other DNA sequences of this sample code for an identical CDR3. The genes are TRBV5-1 and TRBJ1-1; D perhaps matches TRBD1 (5 bases). Between the trimmed V and J ends, which lost 5 bases and 3 bases, there was a span of 11 bases. Germline V gives CDR1 SGHRS, CDR2 YFSETQ. The length of the CDR3 is 13 residues. This CDR3 reads CASSPRVDTEAFF. The DNA for the CDR3 is TGCGCCAGCAGTCCCAGGGTTGACACTGAAGCTTTCTTT.

V gene TRBV30 combines with J gene TRBJ2-7; 7 bases are a match to TRBD2. After removal of 0 bases from V and 7 bases from J, the junction contained 0 bases not matched to a gene. The CDR3 length is 11 residues. Germline V gene data show CDR1 as GTSNPN and CDR2 as SVGIG (reference sequence). Here the CDR3 DNA reads TGTGCCTGGAGTGTGGGGGGGGAGCAGTACTTC. It codes for CAWSVGGEQYF.

The chain combines TRBV19 with TRBJ1-6; D is undetermined. V lost 5 bases, J lost 6 bases, and 11 bases lay in between. Germline V CDR1 and CDR2: LNHDA, SQIVND (reference sequence). The CDR3 runs to 14 residues. The CDR3 reads CASSFGRGNSPLHF. In DNA form, the CDR3 reads TGTGCCAGTAGTTTTGGACGGGGTAATTCACCCCTCCACTTT.

The CDR3 DNA reads TGTGCCAGTAACGACCAGGGCAGGGCTAATCAGCCCCAGCATTTT. It codes for CASNDQGRANQPQHF. This sequence joins TRBV19 and TRBJ1-5; D might be TRBD1 (5 bases). CDR1 and CDR2 from the germline V gene are LNHDA and SQIVND (reference sequence). CDR3 length: 15 residues. Trimming took off 7 bases at V and 4 bases at J, with 17 bases between the two ends.